The clone carrying this T cell receptor (beta chain) was found many times. The antigen is unknown. Primers: 60 Vbeta forward and 13 Jbeta reverse. Sequencing was performed with immunoSEQ multiplex PCR; in TCRdb, only in-frame clones are kept and a portion is missing. Of about 190,000 clones in the sample, approximately 90% were seen once. This specimen comes from a study of cytomegalovirus exposure and HLA in healthy donors. Nominal health characterized the donors when sampled, though unrecorded immune exposures were likely. The CDR3 is 13 residues long. The trim removed 1 base at V and 12 bases at J, leaving 6 bases unmatched. Germline CDR1 reads LGHNA; CDR2 reads YNFKEQ. Broader study findings: In a later analysis, TCR association rates varied by HLA locus: DRB1 most, HLA-C fewest. Most TCR sequences were seen very rarely across donors, but some public TCRs occurred in many.

The TCR sequence derives from a boy aged 2-15 years in good health and CMV-seronegative. This chain uses TRBV4-2 with TRBJ2-3, with TRBD1 matching 8 bases. The sequencing sample was made of PBMCs. CDR3 in amino acids: CASSQAVGTGQYF. CDR3 coding DNA: TGTGCCAGCAGCCAAGCAGTGGGGACAGGCCAGTATTTT.